The 21 T cell receptor beta chains reported below all come from one sample, sequenced in a study of cytomegalovirus exposure and HLA in healthy donors. Some clones are missing from TCRdb's copy, which holds only in-frame ones; the method was immunoSEQ multiplex PCR. This sample yields approximately 270,000 clones, of which 90% are seen a single time; under 0.45% belongs to the top ten. The source material was PBMCs. These receptors originate from a woman aged 18-29 years in good health and CMV-seronegative.

This chain links TRBV27 with TRBJ2-7, with TRBD2 as a possible D gene (5 bases). The germline V and J ends were trimmed by 0 bases and 7 bases, with 22 bases remaining between them. CDR1 and CDR2 from the germline V gene are MNHEY and SMNVEV (reference sequence). The CDR3 sequence is 17 residues long. CDR3 amino acids: CASSLSNGGRPSGEQYF. For the CDR3, the DNA is TGTGCCAGCAGTTTATCGAACGGAGGCAGGCCCTCGGGAGAGCAGTACTTC.

CDR3 residues: CASSATGGYGYTF. The CDR3 bases are TGTGCCAGCAGCGCGACAGGGGGCTATGGCTACACCTTC. V gene TRBV7-8 combines with J gene TRBJ1-2; 9 bases fit TRBD1. Germline CDR1 SGHVS, CDR2 FQNEAQ. The trim removed 5 bases at V and 4 bases at J, leaving 2 bases unmatched. CDR3 length: 13 amino acids.

The DNA for the CDR3 is TGCAGCGTGGGACAGACGAACACTGAAGCTTTCTTT. It encodes CSVGQTNTEAFF. The rearrangement uses TRBV29-1 and TRBJ1-1; 7 bases align to TRBD1. Losses at the gene ends were 6 bases for V and 1 base for J; bases not matched to a gene: 2. Germline lookup yields CDR1 SQVTM and CDR2 ANQGSEA. CDR3 length: 12 residues.

This sequence joins TRBV5-5 and TRBJ1-4; D is uncertain. Trimming removed 4 bases from V and 7 bases from J, with 23 bases in between. Per the germline V gene, CDR1 is SGHKS and CDR2 is YYEKEE (reference sequence). The CDR3 is 17 residues long. The CDR3 DNA follows: TGTGCCAGCAGCCCCCGAGGCGGGCTGGCCCGGTTTGAAAAACTGTTTTTT. It translates to CASSPRGGLARFEKLFF.

The V call is TRBV10-3, the J call TRBJ2-2, with D possibly being TRBD1 (6 bases). There are 14 residues in the CDR3. Germline CDR1 is ENHRY and CDR2 is SYGVKD. Trimming took off 4 bases at V and 7 bases at J, with 13 bases between the two ends. CDR3 in amino acids: CAISGDMSNGELFF. CDR3 DNA: TGTGCCATCAGTGGGGACATGTCAAACGGGGAGCTGTTTTTT.

The chain has TRBV28 and TRBJ2-2; the D gene is possibly TRBD1 (6 bases). Trimming stripped 8 bases from V and 5 bases from J, with 9 bases between. CDR3 size: 12 residues. Germline V gives CDR1 MDHEN, CDR2 SYDVKM. The CDR3 DNA is TGTGCCAGCGCCGGGACAACCGGGGAGCTGTTTTTT. This encodes CASAGTTGELFF. Combining the CDR3 with reference TRBV28 and TRBJ2-2 gives the whole variable domain DVKVTQSSRYLVKRTGEKVFLECVQDMDHENMFWYRQDPGLGLRLIYFSYDVKMKEKGDIPEGYSVSREKKERFSLILESASTNQTSMYLCASAGTTGELFFGEGSRLTVL.

V usage is TRBV6-4 and J usage is TRBJ2-2; 7 nucleotides line up with TRBD2. V was clipped by 6 bases and J by 5 bases; unmatched bases: 9. Germline V CDR1 and CDR2: MRHNA, SNTAGT. The CDR3 extends over 15 amino acids. The CDR3 sequence: CASSPGGGGTGELFF. Here the CDR3 DNA reads TGTGCCAGCAGCCCAGGAGGCGGGGGTACCGGGGAGCTGTTTTTT.

CDR3 DNA: TGTGCCAGCAGTCTGGACAGGGGGTTGACTGAAGCTTTCTTT. Its translation: CASSLDRGLTEAFF. The gene calls are TRBV5-5 and TRBJ1-1, with 10 bases fitting TRBD1. CDR3 size: 14 residues. Germline loops: CDR1 SGHKS, CDR2 YYEKEE (reference sequence). Unmatched junction bases numbered 6, after V lost 5 bases and J lost 5 bases.

The gene calls are TRBV4-3 and TRBJ2-1; unclear D gene. This CDR3 has 16 amino acids. Trimming cost V 0 bases and J 0 bases, with 9 bases left between them. CDR1 and CDR2 (germline): LGHNA, YSLEER. CDR3 in amino acids: CASSQDWADSYNEQFF. CDR3 nucleotide sequence: TGCGCCAGCAGCCAAGATTGGGCCGACTCCTACAATGAGCAGTTCTTC.

The V gene is TRBV2, the J gene TRBJ1-1; D may be TRBD1 (5 bases). The CDR3 has 11 residues. CDR1 and CDR2 from the germline V gene are SNHLY and FYNNEI. The V gene lost 8 bases and the J gene lost 3 bases, with 7 bases spanning the gap. Here the CDR3 reads CASSGDTEAFF. CDR3 in DNA: TGTGCCAGCTCGGGGGACACTGAAGCTTTCTTT.

The gene calls are TRBV4-1 and TRBJ2-5, with 9 bases identical to TRBD2. This CDR3 is built from 16 residues. Germline assignment: CDR1 MGHRA and CDR2 YSYEKL. Trimming cost V 4 bases and J 1 base; bases outside gene matches: 7. CDR3 in amino acids: CASSRGSGGFQETQYF. DNA for the CDR3: TGCGCCAGCAGCCGAGGTAGCGGGGGATTCCAAGAGACCCAGTACTTC.

This chain joins TRBV7-9 and TRBJ1-2, with unresolved D. Germline CDR1 and CDR2: SEHNR and FQNEAQ (reference sequence). The CDR3 extends over 13 amino acids. V lost 5 bases and J lost 8, with 15 bases in between. The CDR3 loop is CASSEQSNKGYTF. In DNA, the CDR3 is TGTGCCAGCAGCGAACAGTCAAATAAGGGCTACACCTTC.

The V call is TRBV7-9, the J call TRBJ1-2; no firm D call. The CDR3 contains 11 residues. Trimming pared 3 bases from V and 8 bases from J, leaving 7 bases between. The germline V gene encodes CDR1 SEHNR and CDR2 FQNEAQ (reference sequence). The CDR3 region has the DNA TGTGCCAGCAGCTTTGAGGGCGGCTACACCTTC. Encoded protein: CASSFEGGYTF. The complete variable domain, with remaining parts taken from reference TRBV7-9 and TRBJ1-2, reads DTGVSQNPRHKITKRGQNVTFRCDPISEHNRLYWYRQTLGQGPEFLTYFQNEAQLEKSRLLSDRFSAERPKGSFSTLEIQRTEQGDSAMYLCASSFEGGYTFGSGTRLTVV.

The chain joins TRBV27 to TRBJ2-5; weak D call: TRBD2 (6 bases). Germline loops: CDR1 MNHEY, CDR2 SMNVEV (reference sequence). Trimming stripped 3 bases from V and 4 bases from J, with 12 bases between. This CDR3 spans 14 amino acids. CDR3: CASSFHGAGETQYF. The CDR3 region has the DNA TGTGCCAGCAGTTTCCACGGAGCGGGAGAGACCCAGTACTTC.

This clone has just one count. This chain connects TRBV7-9 to TRBJ1-1; D perhaps matches TRBD1 (5 bases). CDR3 length equals 13 residues. V shed 3 bases and J shed 11 bases, with 16 bases lying between them. The V gene's germline CDR1 is SEHNR and CDR2 FQNEAQ (reference sequence). The CDR3 region has the DNA TGTGCCAGCAGCTTTGGGACTATCGTTGAGGCTTTCTTT. Protein product: CASSFGTIVEAFF.

The chain carries TRBV11-2 and TRBJ2-3; D possibly corresponds to TRBD1 (6 bases). Germline CDR1 SGHAT, CDR2 FQNNGV. Between the trimmed V and J ends, which lost 3 bases and 0 bases, there was a span of 10 bases. The CDR3 extends over 15 amino acids. The CDR3 loop is CASSFGQRSTDTQYF. CDR3 sequence (DNA): TGTGCCAGCAGCTTCGGACAGAGAAGCACAGATACGCAGTATTTT.

The chain links TRBV5-1 to TRBJ2-1; no reliable D call. CDR1 and CDR2 (germline): SGHRS, YFSETQ. The CDR3 is made up of 14 amino acids. Trimming stripped 0 bases from V and 3 bases from J, with 7 bases between. CDR3 amino acids: CASSLGGSYNEQFF. The CDR3 coding sequence is TGCGCCAGCAGCTTGGGTGGCAGCTACAATGAGCAGTTCTTC.

V and J are TRBV4-3 and TRBJ1-2; D is uncertain. The CDR3 spans 13 residues. The V end was cut by 0 bases, the J end by 7 bases, with 9 bases between. CDR1 is LGHNA and CDR2 is YSLEER in the germline V gene. The CDR3 sequence: CASSQDMELGYTF. The CDR3 bases are TGCGCCAGCAGCCAAGATATGGAGCTTGGCTACACCTTC.

This rearrangement joins TRBV19 to TRBJ2-6; TRBD1 might be the D (7 bases). V dropped 3 bases and J dropped 4 bases, with 16 bases sitting between them. This CDR3 spans 17 amino acids. Germline V gives CDR1 LNHDA, CDR2 SQIVND (reference sequence). CDR3 in DNA: TGTGCCAGTAGTATGGAGGGGGCGATTTCCGGGGCCAACGTCCTGACTTTC. Residues: CASSMEGAISGANVLTF.

The V gene is TRBV29-1, the J gene TRBJ1-6; no firm D call. Germline V gene data show CDR1 as SQVTM and CDR2 as ANQGSEA. The V end lost 7 bases, the J end lost 9 bases, and 16 bases lay between the germline ends. This CDR3 is 13 amino acids long. The CDR3 protein is CSAAAGSASPLHF. As DNA, the CDR3 is TGCAGCGCGGCGGCTGGATCAGCTTCACCCCTCCACTTT.

The V gene is TRBV10-3, the J gene TRBJ2-7, with 9 bases lining up with TRBD1. Germline CDR1 and CDR2: ENHRY and SYGVKD. J lost 2 bases, V lost 6 bases, and 5 bases had no gene match. There are 14 residues in the CDR3. Here the CDR3 reads CAISPRDRAYEQYF. CDR3 DNA sequence: TGTGCCATCAGCCCCCGGGACAGGGCCTACGAGCAGTACTTC.